The clone carrying this TCR beta chain occurred once. The antigen remains unidentified. This record comes from a study of blood T cells in healthy people across ages. Study-wide results and caveats: As naive T cell percentage varied, TCR beta diversity correlated strongly with it. In long-lived donors, naive CD4+ cell counts and diversity exceeded those of aged donors.

Next came a second PCR, run for about 7 to 12 cycles, which used a sample-barcoded 5' primer along with a J-beta primer mix. Each cDNA was tagged by a template-switch adaptor containing 12 random nucleotides. One entry per CDR3 protein results from TCRdb running MiXCR on the 5' RACE reads. The sample records about 1.4 million distinct CDR3 sequences, approximately 63% being singletons. The CDR3 extends over 17 amino acids. Germline V lookup: CDR1 KGHSH, CDR2 LQKENI. Trimming stripped 2 bases from V and 2 bases from J, with 18 bases between. Per sample, a minimum of 6.5 million PBMCs were isolated. This TCR came from a man between 18 and 35 years old in good health. What was sequenced was blood. This chain connects TRBV18 to TRBJ1-2, with D unresolved. The CDR3 sequence is CASSPEAKGRANYGYTF. CDR3 DNA sequence: TGTGCCAGCTCACCAGAGGCAAAGGGAAGGGCGAACTATGGCTACACCTTC.